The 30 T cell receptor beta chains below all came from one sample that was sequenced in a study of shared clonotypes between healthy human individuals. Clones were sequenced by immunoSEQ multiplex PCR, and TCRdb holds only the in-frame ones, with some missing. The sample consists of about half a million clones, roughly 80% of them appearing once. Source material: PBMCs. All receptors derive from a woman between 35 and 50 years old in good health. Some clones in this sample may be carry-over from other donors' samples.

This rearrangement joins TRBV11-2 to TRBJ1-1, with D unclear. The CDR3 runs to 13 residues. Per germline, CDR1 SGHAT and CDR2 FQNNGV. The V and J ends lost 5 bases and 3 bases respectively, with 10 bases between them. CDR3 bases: TGTGCCAGCAGCAGTCGGAGGTACACTGAAGCTTTCTTT. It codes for CASSSRRYTEAFF.

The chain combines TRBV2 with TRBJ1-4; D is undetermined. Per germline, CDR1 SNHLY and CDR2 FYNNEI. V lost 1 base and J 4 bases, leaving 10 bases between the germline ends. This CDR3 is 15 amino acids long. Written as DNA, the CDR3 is TGTGCCAGCAGTGAAGACCCCAACTTTAATGAAAAACTGTTTTTT. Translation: CASSEDPNFNEKLFF. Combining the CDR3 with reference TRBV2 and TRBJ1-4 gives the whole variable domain EPEVTQTPSHQVTQMGQEVILRCVPISNHLYFYWYRQILGQKVEFLVSFYNNEISEKSEIFDDQFSVERPDGSNFTLKIRSTKLEDSAMYFCASSEDPNFNEKLFFGSGTQLSVL.

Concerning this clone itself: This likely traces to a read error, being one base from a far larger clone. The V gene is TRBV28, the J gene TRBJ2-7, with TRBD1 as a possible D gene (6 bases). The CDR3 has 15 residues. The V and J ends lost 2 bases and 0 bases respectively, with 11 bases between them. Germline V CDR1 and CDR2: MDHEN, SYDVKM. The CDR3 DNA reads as TGTGCCAGCAGTTTAAGCAGGACAGCCTCCTACGAGCAGTACTTC. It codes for CASSLSRTASYEQYF.

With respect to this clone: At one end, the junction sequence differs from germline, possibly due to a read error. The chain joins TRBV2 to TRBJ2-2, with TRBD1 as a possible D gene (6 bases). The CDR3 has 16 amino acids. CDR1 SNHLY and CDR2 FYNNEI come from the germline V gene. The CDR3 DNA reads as TGTGCCAGCTCCGGGACATGGGTCGGTCTCACCTGGGAGCTGTTTTTT. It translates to CASSGTWVGLTWELFF.

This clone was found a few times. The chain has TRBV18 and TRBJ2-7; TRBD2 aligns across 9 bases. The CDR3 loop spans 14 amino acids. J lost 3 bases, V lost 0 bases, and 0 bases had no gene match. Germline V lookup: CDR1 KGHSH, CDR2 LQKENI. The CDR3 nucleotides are TGTGCCAGCTCACCACCTAGCGGGAGCTACGAGCAGTACTTC. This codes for CASSPPSGSYEQYF.

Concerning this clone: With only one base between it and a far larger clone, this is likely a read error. CDR3 sequence (DNA): TGTGCCAGCTCACCACTCGCGACGTCTACCTACAATGAGCGGTTCTTC. It specifies CASSPLATSTYNERFF. This chain links TRBV18 with TRBJ2-1, with D uncertain. The CDR3 sequence is 16 residues long. The germline CDR1 and CDR2 sequences are KGHSH and LQKENI.

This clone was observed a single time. CDR3 sequence: CASSLLGADTQYF. CDR3 nucleotide sequence: TGTGCCAGCAGTTTACTGGGGGCAGATACGCAGTATTTT. The V gene is TRBV28, the J gene TRBJ2-3; D may be TRBD1 or TRBD2 (5 bases each). V was shortened by 2 bases and J by 4 bases, with 7 bases between the two germline ends. Germline CDR1 MDHEN, CDR2 SYDVKM. The length of the CDR3 is 13 residues.

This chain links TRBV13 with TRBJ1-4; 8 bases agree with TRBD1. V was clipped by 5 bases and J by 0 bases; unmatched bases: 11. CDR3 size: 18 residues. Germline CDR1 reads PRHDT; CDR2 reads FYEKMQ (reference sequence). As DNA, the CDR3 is TGTGCCAGCAGCCAACGTCGACAGGGGCTATCAACTAATGAAAAACTGTTTTTT. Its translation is CASSQRRQGLSTNEKLFF.

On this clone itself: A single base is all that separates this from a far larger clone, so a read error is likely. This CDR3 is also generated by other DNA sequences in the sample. The CDR3 loop is CSVGAGTATDTQYF. CDR3 bases: TGCAGCGTTGGAGCGGGTACAGCTACAGATACGCAGTATTTT. J is TRBJ2-3 and V is TRBV29-1, with D tentatively TRBD2 (6 bases). Trimming shortened V by 4 bases and J by 3 bases, and 14 bases separated the two germline ends. This CDR3 spans 14 amino acids. Germline CDR1 reads SQVTM; CDR2 reads ANQGSEA.

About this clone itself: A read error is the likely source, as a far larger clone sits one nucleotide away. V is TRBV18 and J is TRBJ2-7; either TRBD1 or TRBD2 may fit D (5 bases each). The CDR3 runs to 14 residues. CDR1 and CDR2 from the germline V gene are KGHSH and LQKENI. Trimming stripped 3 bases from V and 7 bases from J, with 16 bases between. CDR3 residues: CASSPPRGDREQYF. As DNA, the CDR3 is TGTGCCAGCTCACCTCCTCGGGGCGATCGGGAGCAGTACTTC. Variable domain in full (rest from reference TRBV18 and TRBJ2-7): NAGVMQNPRHLVRRRGQEARLRCSPMKGHSHVYWYRQLPEEGLKFMVYLQKENIIDESGMPKERFSAEFPKEGPSILRIQQVVRGDSAAYFCASSPPRGDREQYFGPGTRLTVT.

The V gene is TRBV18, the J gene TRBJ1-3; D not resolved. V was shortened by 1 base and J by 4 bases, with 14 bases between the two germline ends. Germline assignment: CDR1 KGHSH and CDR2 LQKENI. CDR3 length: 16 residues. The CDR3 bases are TGTGCCAGCTCACCACTTGGGATCAATCCAGGAAACACCATATATTTT. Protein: CASSPLGINPGNTIYF.

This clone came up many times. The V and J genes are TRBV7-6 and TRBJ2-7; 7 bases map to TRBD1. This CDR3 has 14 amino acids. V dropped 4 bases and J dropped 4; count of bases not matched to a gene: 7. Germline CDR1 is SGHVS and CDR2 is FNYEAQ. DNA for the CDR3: TGTGCCAGCAGCTCCCGGGACAGACTTTACGAGCAGTACTTC. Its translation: CASSSRDRLYEQYF. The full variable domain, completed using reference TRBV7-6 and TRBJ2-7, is GAGVSQSPRYKVTKRGQDVALRCDPISGHVSLYWYRQALGQGPEFLTYFNYEAQQDKSGLPNDRFSAERPEGSISTLTIQRTEQRDSAMYRCASSSRDRLYEQYFGPGTRLTVT.

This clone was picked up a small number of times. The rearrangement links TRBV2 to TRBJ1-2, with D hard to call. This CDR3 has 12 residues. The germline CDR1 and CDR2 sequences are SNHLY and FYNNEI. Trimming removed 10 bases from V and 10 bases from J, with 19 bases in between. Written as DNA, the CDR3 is TGTGCCACCCTGACACCGCCGGTTCTCTACACCTTC. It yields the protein CATLTPPVLYTF.

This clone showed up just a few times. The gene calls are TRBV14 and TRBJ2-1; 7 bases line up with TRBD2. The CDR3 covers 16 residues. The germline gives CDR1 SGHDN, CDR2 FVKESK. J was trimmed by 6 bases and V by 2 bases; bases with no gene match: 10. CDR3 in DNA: TGTGCCAGCAGCCAACAGCGGGACCCAGTCGTCAATGAGCAGTTCTTC. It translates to CASSQQRDPVVNEQFF.

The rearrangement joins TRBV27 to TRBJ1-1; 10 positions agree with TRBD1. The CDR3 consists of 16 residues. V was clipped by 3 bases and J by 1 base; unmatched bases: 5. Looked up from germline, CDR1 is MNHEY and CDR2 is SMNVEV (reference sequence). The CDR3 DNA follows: TGTGCCAGCAGTTTGCAGACAGGGGGCTCGAACACTGAAGCTTTCTTT. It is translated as CASSLQTGGSNTEAFF.

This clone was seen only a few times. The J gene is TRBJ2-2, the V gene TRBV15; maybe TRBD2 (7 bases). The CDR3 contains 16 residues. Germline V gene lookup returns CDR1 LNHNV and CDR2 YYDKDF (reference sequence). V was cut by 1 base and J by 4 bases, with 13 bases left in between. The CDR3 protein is CATSRGWGGGTGELFF. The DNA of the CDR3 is TGTGCCACCAGCAGAGGTTGGGGGGGCGGCACCGGGGAGCTGTTTTTT.

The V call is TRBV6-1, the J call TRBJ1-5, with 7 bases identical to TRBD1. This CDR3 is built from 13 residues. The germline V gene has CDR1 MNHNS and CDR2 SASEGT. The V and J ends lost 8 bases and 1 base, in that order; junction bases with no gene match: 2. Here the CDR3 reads CASSGGSNQPQHF. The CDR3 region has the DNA TGTGCCAGCTCAGGGGGGAGCAATCAGCCCCAGCATTTT.

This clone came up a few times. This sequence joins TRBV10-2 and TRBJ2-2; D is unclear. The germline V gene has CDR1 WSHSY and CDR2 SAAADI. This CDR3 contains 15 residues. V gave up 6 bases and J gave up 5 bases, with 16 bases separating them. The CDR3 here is CASRLTGSGTGELFF. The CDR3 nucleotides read TGCGCCAGCAGACTGACGGGTTCTGGAACCGGGGAGCTGTTTTTT.

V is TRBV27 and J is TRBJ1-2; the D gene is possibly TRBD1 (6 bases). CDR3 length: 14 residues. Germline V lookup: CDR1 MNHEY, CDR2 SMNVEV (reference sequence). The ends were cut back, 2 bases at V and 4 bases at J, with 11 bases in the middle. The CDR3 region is CASSLTWDTYGYTF. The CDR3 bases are TGTGCCAGCAGTTTAACATGGGACACCTATGGCTACACCTTC.

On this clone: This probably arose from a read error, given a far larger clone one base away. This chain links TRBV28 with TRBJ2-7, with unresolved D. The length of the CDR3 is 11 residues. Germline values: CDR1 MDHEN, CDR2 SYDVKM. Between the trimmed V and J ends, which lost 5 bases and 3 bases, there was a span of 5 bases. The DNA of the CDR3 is TGTGCCAGCAGTGTCCTCTACGAGCAGTACTTC. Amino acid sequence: CASSVLYEQYF.

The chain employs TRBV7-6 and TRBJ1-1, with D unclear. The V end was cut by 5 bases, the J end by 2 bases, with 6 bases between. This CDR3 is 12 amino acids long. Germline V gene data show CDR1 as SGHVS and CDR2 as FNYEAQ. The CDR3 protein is CASSQPNTEAFF. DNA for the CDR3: TGTGCCAGCAGCCAACCTAACACTGAAGCTTTCTTT.

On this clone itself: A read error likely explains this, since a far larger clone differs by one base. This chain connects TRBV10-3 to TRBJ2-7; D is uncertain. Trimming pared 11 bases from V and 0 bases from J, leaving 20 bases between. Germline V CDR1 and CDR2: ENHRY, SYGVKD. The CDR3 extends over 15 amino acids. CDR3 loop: CAYRGGEGSSYEQYF. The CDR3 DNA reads TGTGCCTACCGTGGTGGAGAAGGGTCCTCCTACGAGCAGTACTTC.

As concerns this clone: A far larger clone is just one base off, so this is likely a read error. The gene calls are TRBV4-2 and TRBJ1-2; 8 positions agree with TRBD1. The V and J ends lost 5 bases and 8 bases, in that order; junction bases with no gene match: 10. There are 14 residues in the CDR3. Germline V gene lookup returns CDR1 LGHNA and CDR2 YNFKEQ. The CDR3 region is CASSGYGQGGGYTF. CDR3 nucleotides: TGTGCCAGCAGCGGGTATGGACAGGGCGGCGGCTACACCTTC.

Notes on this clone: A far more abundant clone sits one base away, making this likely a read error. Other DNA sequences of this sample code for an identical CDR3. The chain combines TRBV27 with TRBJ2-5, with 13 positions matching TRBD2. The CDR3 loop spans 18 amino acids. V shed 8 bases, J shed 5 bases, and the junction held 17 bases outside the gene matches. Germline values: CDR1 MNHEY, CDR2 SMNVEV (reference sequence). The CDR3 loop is CASSTGTSGRALGETQYF. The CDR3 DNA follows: TGTGCCAGCTCGACCGGTACTAGCGGGAGGGCCTTGGGGGAGACCCAGTACTTC.

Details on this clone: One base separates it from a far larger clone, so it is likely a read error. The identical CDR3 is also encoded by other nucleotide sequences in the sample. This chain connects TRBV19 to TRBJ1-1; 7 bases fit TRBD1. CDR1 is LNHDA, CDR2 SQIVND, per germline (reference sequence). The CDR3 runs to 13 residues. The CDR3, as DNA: TGTGCCAGTAAGGGGGCGCGGAACACCGAAGCTTTCTTT. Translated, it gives CASKGARNTEAFF.

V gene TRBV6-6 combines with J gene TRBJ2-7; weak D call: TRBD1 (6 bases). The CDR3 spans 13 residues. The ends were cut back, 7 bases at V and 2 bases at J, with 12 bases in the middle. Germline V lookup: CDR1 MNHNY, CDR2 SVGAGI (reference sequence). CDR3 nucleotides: TGTGCCAGCACCCGGGACAACACCTACGAGCAGTACTTC. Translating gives CASTRDNTYEQYF.

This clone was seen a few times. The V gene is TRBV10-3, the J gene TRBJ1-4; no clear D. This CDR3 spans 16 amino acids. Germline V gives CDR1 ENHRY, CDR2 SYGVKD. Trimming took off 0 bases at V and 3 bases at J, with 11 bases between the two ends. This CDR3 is CAISESDLGANEKLFF. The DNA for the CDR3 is TGTGCCATCAGTGAGTCGGATCTCGGGGCTAATGAAAAACTGTTTTTT.

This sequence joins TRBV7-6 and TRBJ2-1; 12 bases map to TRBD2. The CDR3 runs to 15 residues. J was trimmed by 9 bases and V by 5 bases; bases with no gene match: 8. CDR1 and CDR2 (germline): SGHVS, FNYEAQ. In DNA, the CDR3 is TGTGCCAGCAGCGACCCTAGCGGGAGGGCCGGTGAGCAGTTCTTC. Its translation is CASSDPSGRAGEQFF.

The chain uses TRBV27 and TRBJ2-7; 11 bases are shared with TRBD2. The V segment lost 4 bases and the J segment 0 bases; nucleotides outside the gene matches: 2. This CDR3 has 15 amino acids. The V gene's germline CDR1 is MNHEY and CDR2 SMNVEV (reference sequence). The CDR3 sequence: CASSSLAGGSYEQYF. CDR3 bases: TGTGCCAGCAGTTCCCTAGCGGGAGGCTCCTACGAGCAGTACTTC.

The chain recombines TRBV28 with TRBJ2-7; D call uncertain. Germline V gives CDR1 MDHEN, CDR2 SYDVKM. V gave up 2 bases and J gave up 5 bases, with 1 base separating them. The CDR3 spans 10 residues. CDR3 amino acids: CASSLNEQYF. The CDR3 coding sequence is TGTGCCAGCAGTTTAAACGAGCAGTACTTC.